The 5 T cell receptor beta chains presented below share a single source sample, sequenced in a study of shared clonotypes between healthy human individuals. Profiled with immunoSEQ multiplex PCR; TCRdb holds only in-frame clones, not every one. Of approximately 710,000 clones detected, 90% appear once; the ten largest clones hold 34%. Sequenced: memory CD8+ T cells from PBMCs. As for subset: CD45RO+ cells pooled with CCR7-negative TemRA cells. The receptors here all came from a man aged 18-30 years in good health. Some clones in this sample may be carry-over from other donors' samples.

The genes are TRBV30 and TRBJ2-3; D unclear. The ends were cut back, 7 bases at V and 1 base at J, with 3 bases in the middle. This CDR3 comprises 10 residues. Germline assignment: CDR1 GTSNPN and CDR2 SVGIG (reference sequence). The chain's CDR3 is CAYRTDTQYF. The CDR3 nucleotides read TGTGCCTATCGCACAGATACGCAGTATTTT.

V usage is TRBV19 and J usage is TRBJ2-2; TRBD2 might be the D (6 bases). Trimming shortened V by 10 bases and J by 6 bases, and 21 bases separated the two germline ends. This CDR3 region has 15 residues. CDR1 is LNHDA, CDR2 SQIVND, per germline (reference sequence). The CDR3 here is CATSSWGDVSGELFF. CDR3 in DNA: TGTGCCACATCGTCTTGGGGGGATGTGTCCGGGGAGCTGTTTTTT.

The sample holds many counts of this clone. The V gene is TRBV15, the J gene TRBJ1-2; D is unclear. CDR1 is LNHNV and CDR2 is YYDKDF in the germline V gene (reference sequence). The CDR3 loop spans 12 amino acids. V was clipped by 3 bases and J by 14 bases, with 16 bases between them. The CDR3 nucleotides read TGTGCCACCAGCAGGGCAGCCATGGGGAGAACCTTC. As protein: CATSRAAMGRTF.

The V and J genes are TRBV7-9 and TRBJ2-5; a weak D match, TRBD2 (7 bases). This CDR3 has 14 amino acids. Looked up from germline, CDR1 is SEHNR and CDR2 is FQNEAQ (reference sequence). Trimming cost V 6 bases and J 4 bases, with 15 bases left between them. For the CDR3, the DNA is TGTGCCAGCAGTCAAAGGGGGGGAAGAGAGACCCAGTACTTC. Protein product: CASSQRGGRETQYF.

This rearrangement joins TRBV7-6 to TRBJ2-7; 9 bases are shared with TRBD1. This CDR3 is 16 amino acids long. Germline-derived CDR1 and CDR2 are SGHVS and FNYEAQ. V was clipped by 4 bases and J by 2 bases; unmatched bases: 9. The CDR3 reads CASSSTGGRIPYEQYF. The CDR3 DNA sequence: TGTGCCAGCAGCTCTACAGGGGGCCGTATCCCCTACGAGCAGTACTTC.